A selection of T cell receptor beta chains follows, all from one sample in a study of blood T cell repertoires in COVID-19. Some clones are missing from TCRdb's copy, which holds only in-frame ones; the method was immunoSEQ multiplex PCR. Here the sample spans roughly 100,000 clones, roughly 79% being singletons. The sequenced material came from peripheral blood. The source of these receptors is a man of 80 years or more with acute or convalescent COVID-19. Each CDR3 is given with its conserved first and last residue. The order of the fields is V gene, D gene, CDR3 protein. A D gene is named only where the DNA matches it firmly.

>TRBV6-5|TRBD2
CASSWSSGSTDTQYF
>TRBV6-2/TRBV6-3|.
CASSSDGRPPSTGANTGELFF
>TRBV6-5|TRBD1
CASRDRGQGGETQYF
>TRBV5-1|.
CASSLQSSGYTF
>TRBV3-1/TRBV3-2|.
CASSPKMDRAGGYTF
>TRBV7-2|.
CASSLALSRRGNQPQHF
>TRBV6-1|.
CASRNQGSADTQYF
>TRBV5-1|.
CASSTPLGTGMTQYF
>TRBV2|.
CASRQGNTGELFF
>TRBV2|.
CASSDSGLPLNTEAFF
>TRBV3-1/TRBV3-2|TRBD2
CASSLLAQDTQYF
>TRBV3-1/TRBV3-2|TRBD1
CASSLGTGVRYGYTF
>TRBV6-5|TRBD1
CASSYDRVKETQYF
>TRBV5-1|TRBD2
CASSPGLADTYEQYF
>TRBV9|TRBD1
CASSVGQGAIGELFF
>TRBV3-1/TRBV3-2|.
CASSQVTNGYTF
>TRBV29-1|TRBD1
CSVYRGSNEKLFF
>TRBV30|.
CACPELREGRLFF
>TRBV10-3|.
CAIGGNRDTDTQYF
>TRBV7-8|.
CASSLAYQYNEKLFF
>TRBV19|.
CASNSRGGASAEAFF
>TRBV5-1|TRBD1
CASSAIVRGRGTGELFF
>TRBV28|.
CASSPGIPQYNEQFF
>TRBV3-1/TRBV3-2|.
CASSPPNHHLERTDTQYF
>TRBV27|TRBD1
CASSFQPRQGGTEAFF
>TRBV6-5|.
CASSPQPNTEAFF
>TRBV2|.
CASSGDRDQPQHF
>TRBV28|TRBD1
CASSSGGDSYNEQFF
>TRBV18|.
CASSPPRPGGTEAFF
>TRBV6-6|TRBD1
CASSVDRGSYEQYF
>TRBV27|.
CASSPRGAGANVLTF
>TRBV15|TRBD2
CATSRIGLAGIHNEQFF
>TRBV18|TRBD1
CASSNHGQVPEQYF
>TRBV3-1/TRBV3-2|TRBD2
CASSFIAGSTDTQYF
>TRBV6-4|TRBD2
CASSDEREGLQFF
>TRBV5-1|TRBD1
CASSLGTGGENSPLHF
>TRBV19|TRBD1
CASSRTGIDYGYTF
>TRBV7-2|TRBD1
CASSLGTGTEQFF
>TRBV28|.
CASSSTYSNQPQHF
>TRBV7-3|.
CASSLNGELGYNEQFF
>TRBV6-2/TRBV6-3|.
CASSYRRAYETQYF
>TRBV7-9|TRBD1
CASSKGQGNTEAFF
>TRBV19|.
CASSIVAGNYGYTF
>TRBV5-1|.
CASSLTGRGTGELFF
>TRBV5-1|TRBD1
CASSLAGTGGHEQFF